The 21 T cell receptor beta chains below come from one sample, sequenced in a study of vaccination and CD4 T cells after COVID-19. Time point given: late sampling 161 to 241 days after vaccination in a few convalescent patients. Treatment meaning: roughly 10-day PBMC culture with coronavirus spike peptide pools or control peptides (ViraFEST assay). An Oncomine TCR Beta short-read assay was used to sequence the DNA from cultured CD4+ T cells. TCRdb called the PCR reads again in MiXCR, with one record for every CDR3 protein. The sample records fewer than 30,000 distinct CDR3 sequences, 40% to 55% being singletons. Their antigens remain unidentified. This sample comprised CD4+ T cells from blood, cultured in vitro, obtained about 7 months after SARS-CoV-2 vaccination. The receptors here all came from a human donor who had recovered from COVID-19.

J is TRBJ2-7 and V is TRBV7-2; TRBD2 matches at 14 bases. In germline, CDR1 is SGHTA, CDR2 FQGNSA. V lost 5 bases to trimming and J lost 3 bases; unmatched junction nucleotides: 3. The CDR3 length is 15 residues. The CDR3 region has the DNA TGTGCCAGCAGCGTCGGACTAGCGGGAGGCTACGAGCAGTACTTC. It specifies CASSVGLAGGYEQYF.

The chain carries TRBV28 and TRBJ2-7; D is possibly TRBD1 or TRBD2 (7 bases each). Germline assignment: CDR1 MDHEN and CDR2 SYDVKM. CDR3 size: 17 residues. The germline V and J ends were trimmed by 5 bases and 2 bases, with 22 bases remaining between them. The CDR3 reads CASSEKQGTNDPYEQYF. CDR3 sequence (DNA): TGTGCCAGCAGTGAAAAACAGGGGACTAACGATCCCTACGAGCAGTACTTC.

This clonotype has only a few counts. This rearrangement joins TRBV7-2 to TRBJ2-3, with D unresolved. The CDR3 is made up of 15 amino acids. Germline loops: CDR1 SGHTA, CDR2 FQGNSA. Trimming pared 2 bases from V and 3 bases from J, leaving 12 bases between. This CDR3 is CASSLSGLGTDTQYF. The CDR3 nucleotides read TGTGCCAGCAGCTTAAGTGGGCTGGGTACAGATACGCAGTATTTT.

The CDR3 reads CSARDSRWAGGYEQYF. CDR3 coding DNA: TGCAGTGCTAGAGATTCGAGGTGGGCAGGAGGCTACGAGCAGTACTTC. The rearrangement joins TRBV20-1 to TRBJ2-7, with D tentatively TRBD2 (5 bases). This CDR3 is built from 16 residues. The V gene lost 0 bases and the J gene lost 3 bases, with 18 bases spanning the gap. Germline V gives CDR1 DFQATT, CDR2 SNEGSKA (reference sequence).

The rearrangement uses TRBV6-5 and TRBJ2-5, with D possibly being TRBD1 or TRBD2 (5 bases each). This CDR3 spans 13 amino acids. V gave up 4 bases and J gave up 7 bases, with 13 bases separating them. Germline assignment: CDR1 MNHEY and CDR2 SVGAGI. This CDR3 reads CASSSSTRGTQYF. The CDR3 bases are TGTGCCAGCAGTTCCTCTACTAGGGGGACCCAGTACTTC.

The table lists this clonotype with a count of one. The rearrangement uses TRBV20-1 and TRBJ2-7, with D tentatively TRBD2 (6 bases). V lost 1 base and J 7 bases, leaving 17 bases between the germline ends. CDR3 size: 14 residues. The germline CDR1 and CDR2 sequences are DFQATT and SNEGSKA (reference sequence). CDR3 loop: CSARAGTDSGEQYF. CDR3 in DNA: TGCAGTGCTAGAGCGGGGACTGACTCAGGAGAGCAGTACTTC.

V gene TRBV7-2 combines with J gene TRBJ2-7, with D maybe TRBD2 (7 bases). Germline V gene data show CDR1 as SGHTA and CDR2 as FQGNSA. The CDR3 covers 16 residues. The germline V and J ends were trimmed by 4 bases and 0 bases, with 16 bases remaining between them. CDR3 protein: CASSSPGGGSSYEQYF. The CDR3 DNA is TGTGCCAGCAGCTCCCCGGGGGGCGGGAGCTCCTACGAGCAGTACTTC.

This sequence joins TRBV28 and TRBJ1-5; tentatively, D is TRBD1 (5 bases). The V gene lost 6 bases and the J gene lost 2 bases, with 11 bases spanning the gap. The CDR3 sequence is 14 residues long. The germline gives CDR1 MDHEN, CDR2 SYDVKM. The CDR3 region is CASRRMGGNQPQHF. CDR3 in DNA: TGTGCCAGCAGGCGGATGGGGGGCAATCAGCCCCAGCATTTT.

This clonotype was counted between two and nine times. This chain joins TRBV19 and TRBJ1-1; TRBD1 might be the D (5 bases). This CDR3 has 11 amino acids. Trimming removed 7 bases from V and 5 bases from J, with 8 bases in between. Germline V lookup: CDR1 LNHDA, CDR2 SQIVND (reference sequence). CDR3 nucleotide sequence: TGTGCCAGTATTGAGGGGACTGAAGCTTTCTTT. It codes for CASIEGTEAFF.

V is TRBV7-2 and J is TRBJ2-1; no definite D call. Trimming took 5 bases from V and 0 from J, leaving 14 bases between them. The CDR3 is 16 amino acids. Germline V gene lookup returns CDR1 SGHTA and CDR2 FQGNSA. CDR3 loop: CASSRLLGSSYNEQFF. As DNA, the CDR3 is TGTGCCAGCAGCCGACTCCTCGGAAGCTCCTACAATGAGCAGTTCTTC.

This sequence joins TRBV7-9 and TRBJ1-5; D ambiguous. The V end was cut by 3 bases, the J end by 6 bases, with 9 bases between. The CDR3 length is 13 residues. Looked up from germline, CDR1 is SEHNR and CDR2 is FQNEAQ (reference sequence). Here the CDR3 DNA reads TGTGCCAGCAGCTTCGCACACAGTCAGCCCCAGCATTTT. Its translation is CASSFAHSQPQHF.

CDR3 coding DNA: TGTGCCAGCAGCCCTCCCTTCCGGGACAGGGACTCCTACGAGCAGTACTTC. Translated, it gives CASSPPFRDRDSYEQYF. This rearrangement joins TRBV7-9 to TRBJ2-7; 9 positions match TRBD1. Unmatched junction bases numbered 11, after V lost 5 bases and J lost 0 bases. Germline loops: CDR1 SEHNR, CDR2 FQNEAQ (reference sequence). The CDR3 has 17 residues. The full variable domain, completed using reference TRBV7-9 and TRBJ2-7, is DTGVSQNPRHKITKRGQNVTFRCDPISEHNRLYWYRQTLGQGPEFLTYFQNEAQLEKSRLLSDRFSAERPKGSFSTLEIQRTEQGDSAMYLCASSPPFRDRDSYEQYFGPGTRLTVT.

The gene calls are TRBV7-8 and TRBJ2-1, with D maybe TRBD2 (6 bases). The CDR3 runs 14 residues. Germline assignment: CDR1 SGHVS and CDR2 FQNEAQ. Trimming took off 3 bases at V and 5 bases at J, with 11 bases between the two ends. The CDR3 DNA reads as TGTGCCAGCAGCTTCCGGCGGGATAACAATGAGCAGTTCTTC. This codes for CASSFRRDNNEQFF.

This clonotype was seen just once. The rearrangement uses TRBV5-1 and TRBJ1-5, with 8 bases identical to TRBD1. J gave up 4 bases and V 0 bases, and 3 bases lay outside the gene matches. The germline V gene encodes CDR1 SGHRS and CDR2 YFSETQ. This CDR3 contains 15 residues. The CDR3 DNA reads TGCGCCAGCAGCTTGGACGGACAGGGAAATCAGCCCCAGCATTTT. Translation gives CASSLDGQGNQPQHF.

This sequence joins TRBV7-9 and TRBJ2-7, with 11 bases identical to TRBD2. The V and J ends lost 4 bases and 2 bases, in that order; junction bases with no gene match: 7. There are 16 residues in the CDR3. The germline V gene encodes CDR1 SEHNR and CDR2 FQNEAQ (reference sequence). CDR3 region: CASSSRLAGPTYEQYF. DNA of the CDR3: TGTGCCAGCAGCTCCCGACTAGCGGGACCTACCTACGAGCAGTACTTC.

This clonotype was detected a few times. This chain uses TRBV20-1 with TRBJ1-2; a possible D gene is TRBD1 (6 bases). The germline V gene encodes CDR1 DFQATT and CDR2 SNEGSKA (reference sequence). Trimming took off 0 bases at V and 2 bases at J, with 19 bases between the two ends. This CDR3 has 17 amino acids. For the CDR3, the DNA is TGCAGTGCTAGAGATTTGAGTTTGGGGCAGGGGAACTATGGCTACACCTTC. Amino acid sequence: CSARDLSLGQGNYGYTF.

The rearrangement links TRBV7-8 to TRBJ1-6, with unresolved D. The CDR3 consists of 17 residues. Germline V gene lookup returns CDR1 SGHVS and CDR2 FQNEAQ. Trimming cost V 2 bases and J 7 bases, with 18 bases left between them. The CDR3 spells CASSLLPQRSENSPLHF. As DNA, the CDR3 is TGTGCCAGCAGCTTACTTCCACAGAGATCCGAAAATTCACCCCTCCACTTT. The variable domain in full, completed from reference TRBV7-8 and TRBJ1-6, reads GAGVSQSPRYKVAKRGQDVALRCDPISGHVSLFWYQQALGQGPEFLTYFQNEAQLDKSGLPSDRFFAERPEGSVSTLKIQRTQQEDSAVYLCASSLLPQRSENSPLHFGNGTRLTVT.

The chain couples TRBV2 to TRBJ1-1; D possibly corresponds to TRBD1 (5 bases). The germline gives CDR1 SNHLY, CDR2 FYNNEI. Trimming took off 7 bases at V and 7 bases at J, with 13 bases between the two ends. The CDR3 has 12 residues. CDR3 region: CASTDSPIEAFF. CDR3 DNA sequence: TGTGCCAGCACCGACAGTCCCATTGAAGCTTTCTTT.

This clonotype was observed a handful of times. The chain recombines TRBV20-1 with TRBJ1-5; possible D gene TRBD1, 5 bases. Looked up from germline, CDR1 is DFQATT and CDR2 is SNEGSKA (reference sequence). The CDR3 runs 12 residues. The ends were cut back, 7 bases at V and 4 bases at J, with 11 bases in the middle. The CDR3 DNA reads TGCAGTGGGAGGGCAGGGAATCAGCCCCAGCATTTT. Translation: CSGRAGNQPQHF.

This clonotype was recorded a few times. J is TRBJ2-3 and V is TRBV7-9; 10 bases line up with TRBD2. The V and J ends lost 0 bases and 2 bases, in that order; junction bases with no gene match: 5. The CDR3 consists of 17 residues. Germline CDR1 and CDR2: SEHNR and FQNEAQ (reference sequence). The CDR3 sequence is CASSLAGLAGDTDTQYF. CDR3 nucleotides: TGTGCCAGCAGCTTAGCAGGTCTAGCGGGAGACACAGATACGCAGTATTTT.

The V call is TRBV7-3, the J call TRBJ2-1; D is perhaps TRBD1 (5 bases). With 0 bases removed from V and 3 bases from J, the gap between germline ends came to 12 bases. Germline V gene sequence: CDR1 SGHTA, CDR2 FQGTGA. The CDR3 runs to 16 residues. The CDR3: CASSLTGQGIYNEQFF. For the CDR3, the DNA is TGTGCCAGCAGCTTAACTGGGCAGGGAATCTACAATGAGCAGTTCTTC.